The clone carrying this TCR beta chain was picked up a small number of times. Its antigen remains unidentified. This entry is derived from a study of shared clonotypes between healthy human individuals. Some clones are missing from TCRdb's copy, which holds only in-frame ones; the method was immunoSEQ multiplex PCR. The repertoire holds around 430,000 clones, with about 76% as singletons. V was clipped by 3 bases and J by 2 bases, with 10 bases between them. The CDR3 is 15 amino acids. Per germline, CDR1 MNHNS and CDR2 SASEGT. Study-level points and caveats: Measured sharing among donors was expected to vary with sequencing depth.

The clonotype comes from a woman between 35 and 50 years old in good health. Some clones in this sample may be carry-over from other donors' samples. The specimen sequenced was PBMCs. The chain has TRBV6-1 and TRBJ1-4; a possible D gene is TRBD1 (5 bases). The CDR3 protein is CASSEVAGTNEKLFF. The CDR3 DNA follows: TGTGCCAGCAGTGAGGTAGCAGGGACTAATGAAAAACTGTTTTTT.